This T cell receptor (beta chain) comes out of a study of T cells in Graves' hyperthyroidism and ophthalmopathy. Turning to the study itself: Staff took peripheral blood when the initial diagnosis was made, before any treatment began. Findings and limits, study-wide: Researchers report that a 13 V-J model separated ophthalmopathy from stable hyperthyroidism. Most thyroid clonotypes expanded above 0.001 appeared in blood too.

The definition of stable Graves' hyperthyroidism was no ophthalmopathy progression within 18 months. This clonotype was observed a handful of times. Its antigen is currently unknown. The CDR3 runs to 14 residues. Per germline, CDR1 LGHDT and CDR2 YNNKEL (reference sequence). V shed 5 bases and J shed 2 bases, with 10 bases lying between them. RNA transcripts served as the template for amplifying TCR beta CDR3 regions. Carried out on the TCR CDR3, a first-round RT-PCR used the HTBI primer set. TCRdb redid the calling of the multiplex PCR reads with MiXCR, one entry per CDR3 protein. The sample records under 400,000 distinct CDR3 sequences, 25% being singletons.

The chain joins TRBV3-1 to TRBJ2-1, with D possibly matching TRBD2 (5 bases). What was sequenced was blood. The origin of this receptor is a man aged 50-60 years with Graves' hyperthyroidism. The DNA of the CDR3 is TGTGCCAGCAGCGGTGGGCGGGCCTACAATGAGCAGTTCTTC. It yields the protein CASSGGRAYNEQFF.